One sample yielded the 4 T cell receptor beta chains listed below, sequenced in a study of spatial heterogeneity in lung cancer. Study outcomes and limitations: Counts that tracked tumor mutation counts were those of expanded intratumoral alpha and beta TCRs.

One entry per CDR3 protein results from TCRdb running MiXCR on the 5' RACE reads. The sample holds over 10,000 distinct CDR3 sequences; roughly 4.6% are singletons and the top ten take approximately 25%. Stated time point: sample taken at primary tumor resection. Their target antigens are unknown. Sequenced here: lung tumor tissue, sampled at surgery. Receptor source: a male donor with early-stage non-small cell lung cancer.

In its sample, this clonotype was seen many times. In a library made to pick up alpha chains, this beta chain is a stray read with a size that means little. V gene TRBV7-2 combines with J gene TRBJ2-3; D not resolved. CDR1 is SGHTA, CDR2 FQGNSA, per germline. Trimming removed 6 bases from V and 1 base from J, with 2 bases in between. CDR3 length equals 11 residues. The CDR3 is CASRRTDTQYF. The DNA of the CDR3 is TGTGCCAGCAGACGCACAGATACGCAGTATTTT.

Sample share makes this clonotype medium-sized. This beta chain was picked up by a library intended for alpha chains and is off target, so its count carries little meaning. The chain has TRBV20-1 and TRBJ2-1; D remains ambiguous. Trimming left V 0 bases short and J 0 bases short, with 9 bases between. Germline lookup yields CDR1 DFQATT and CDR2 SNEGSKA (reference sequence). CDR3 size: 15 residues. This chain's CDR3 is CSARDLSRSYNEQFF. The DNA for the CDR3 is TGCAGTGCTAGAGATCTCAGTCGCTCCTACAATGAGCAGTTCTTC.

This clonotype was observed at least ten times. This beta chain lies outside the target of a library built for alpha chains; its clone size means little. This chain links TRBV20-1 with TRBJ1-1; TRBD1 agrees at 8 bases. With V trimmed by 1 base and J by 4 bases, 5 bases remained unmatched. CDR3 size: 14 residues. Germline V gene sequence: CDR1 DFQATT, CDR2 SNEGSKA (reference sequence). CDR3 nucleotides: TGCAGTGCTAGAGCGGTAGACAGGGGCACTGAAGCTTTCTTT. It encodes CSARAVDRGTEAFF.

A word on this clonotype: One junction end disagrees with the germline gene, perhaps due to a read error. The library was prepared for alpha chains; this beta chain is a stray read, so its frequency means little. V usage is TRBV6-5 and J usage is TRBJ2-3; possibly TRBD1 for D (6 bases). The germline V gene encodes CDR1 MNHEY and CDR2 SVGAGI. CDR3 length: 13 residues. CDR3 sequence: CASSKQGTETQYF. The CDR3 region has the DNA TGTGCCAGCAGCAAACAGGGTACAGAAACGCAGTATTTT.